Listed here are 3 T cell receptor beta chains from one sample, sequenced in a study of T-cell memory formation after mild COVID-19. TCRdb ran MiXCR on the 5' RACE reads and lists one entry per CDR3 protein. The sample carries fewer than 40,000 distinct CDR3 sequences, under 8% recorded once. Sequencing input: PBMCs or a T cell subset sorted from them (not recorded which). These receptor sequences come from a man between 18 and 29 years old who had mild COVID-19 (a few samples of this study predate the infection). Cell type and time point are not known.

This chain connects TRBV28 to TRBJ2-1; 11 bases are shared with TRBD2. V dropped 5 bases and J dropped 10; count of bases not matched to a gene: 10. The CDR3 spans 15 residues. Germline CDR1 reads MDHEN; CDR2 reads SYDVKM. This CDR3 is CASSVIAGGTWEQFF. The CDR3 coding sequence is TGTGCCAGCAGTGTGATAGCGGGGGGGACATGGGAGCAGTTCTTC.

This clonotype was picked up a small number of times. The rearrangement uses TRBV20-1 and TRBJ2-6, with unresolved D. Germline CDR1 DFQATT, CDR2 SNEGSKA (reference sequence). CDR3 length: 14 amino acids. Trimming left V 3 bases short and J 1 base short, with 7 bases between. The CDR3, as DNA: TGCAGTGCTAGGGTCAGATCTGGGGCCAACGTCCTGACTTTC. Protein sequence: CSARVRSGANVLTF.

This clonotype has more than one count but fewer than ten. The chain employs TRBV9 and TRBJ2-3; D might be TRBD1 or TRBD2, each matching 7 bases. The CDR3 sequence is 15 residues long. The germline gives CDR1 SGDLS, CDR2 YYNGEE. Trimming removed 4 bases at V and 2 bases at J, with 14 bases between. The CDR3: CASSPGGVLTDTQYF. CDR3 in DNA: TGTGCCAGCAGCCCAGGGGGGGTCCTCACAGATACGCAGTATTTT. The full variable domain, its missing parts supplied by reference TRBV9 and TRBJ2-3, is DSGVTQTPKHLITATGQRVTLRCSPRSGDLSVYWYQQSLDQGLQFLIQYYNGEERAKGNILERFSAQQFPDLHSELNLSSLELGDSALYFCASSPGGVLTDTQYFGPGTRLTVL.